This is a list of T cell receptor beta chains from one sample in a study of cytomegalovirus exposure and HLA in healthy donors. Here immunoSEQ multiplex PCR was the method, and the copy in TCRdb shows in-frame clones only, minus some. The sample has about 200,000 clones, 70% seen once; the top ten hold 2.6%. The sequenced material came from PBMCs. The receptor source for this set is a man aged 40-55 years in good health and CMV-seropositive. The CDR3 runs from the conserved cysteine through the conserved F or W. The D gene is left open where the match is weak. A row's size may be missing; if present it is once, few, many or a size class.

TRBV19	-	-	TRBJ2-4	TGTGCCAGTAGTAGCGGACAGACACTAGCCAAAAACATTCAGTACTTC	CASSSGQTLAKNIQYF
TRBV27	TRBD2	few	TRBJ2-1	TGTGCCAGCAGGTCGGGAGCGGGGGGTACTAGGAATGAGCAGTTCTTC	CASRSGAGGTRNEQFF
TRBV28	-	-	TRBJ2-7	TGTGCCAGCAGTCTAAGGGAGCGTACGGGGCAGTACTTC	CASSLRERTGQYF
TRBV7-9	-	few	TRBJ2-5	TGTGCCAGCAGCGTATGGATAGGGACTTCCCAAGAGACCCAGTACTTC	CASSVWIGTSQETQYF
TRBV5-4	TRBD1	-	TRBJ1-2	TGTGCCAGCAGCTTGGAGGAGACAGGGGGCTCAAATCCCAATGGCTACACCTTC	CASSLEETGGSNPNGYTF
TRBV9	TRBD2	-	TRBJ2-1	TGTGCCAGCAGCGTAGATATAGCGGGGGGTGATGAGCAGTTCTTC	CASSVDIAGGDEQFF
TRBV2	-	-	TRBJ1-1	TGTGCCAGCAAAACGACAGGCGGGAACACTGAAGCTTTCTTT	CASKTTGGNTEAFF
TRBV27	TRBD1	-	TRBJ1-2	TGTGCCAGCAGTTCCCTCGTACAGGGGAACTATGGCTACACCTTC	CASSSLVQGNYGYTF
TRBV9	-	-	TRBJ2-1	TGTGCCAGCAGTAACACGGGGGATTCCGGAGTTGAGCAGTTCTTC	CASSNTGDSGVEQFF
TRBV6-6	TRBD1	few	TRBJ1-2	TGTGCCAGCAGGGATGGACAGGGGGTCGGTGGCTACACCTTC	CASRDGQGVGGYTF
TRBV11-2	-	-	TRBJ1-3	TGTGCCAGCAGCCCCGGACAGAACTCTGGAAACACCATATATTTT	CASSPGQNSGNTIYF
TRBV14	TRBD2	few	TRBJ2-2	TGTGCCAGCAGCCAACGGGGGGGCCGTGGCACCGGGGAGCTGTTTTTT	CASSQRGGRGTGELFF
TRBV15	-	-	TRBJ2-5	TGTGCCACCAGCAGAGAAGACGGGAGAGGTTCGGAGACCCAGTACTTC	CATSREDGRGSETQYF
TRBV5-6	-	-	TRBJ1-1	TGTGCCAGCAGCTTGAGATACCGAGCCTTGGACACTGAAGCTTTCTTT	CASSLRYRALDTEAFF
TRBV11-2	TRBD1	-	TRBJ2-7	TGTGCCAGCAGCTCTCCCCGACAGGGGGCTCGTGAGCAGTACTTC	CASSSPRQGAREQYF
TRBV2	TRBD2	-	TRBJ2-1	TGTGCCAGCAGTCCGGCGGGGGGCTACTACAATGAGCAGTTCTTC	CASSPAGGYYNEQFF
TRBV5-1	-	few	TRBJ1-1	TGCGCCAGCAGCTTGGGACACCCGAACACTGAAGCTTTCTTT	CASSLGHPNTEAFF
TRBV19	-	-	TRBJ1-5	TGTGCCAGTAGTATAACAGGGAGTCAGCCCCAGCATTTT	CASSITGSQPQHF
TRBV7-7	-	-	TRBJ2-3	TGTGCCAGCAGCCCAATAAGCTGGGGCCAGAAAGATACGCAGTATTTT	CASSPISWGQKDTQYF
TRBV11-1	TRBD1	few	TRBJ1-2	TGTGCCAGCAGCCGCACAGGGGGAGCGGGCTACACCTTC	CASSRTGGAGYTF
TRBV11-2	-	few	TRBJ2-1	TGTGCCAGCAGCTTTGTGGACGATGCGGGCAATGAGCAGTTCTTC	CASSFVDDAGNEQFF
TRBV6-1	-	-	TRBJ1-2	TGTGCCAGCACCGAAGGGGGGGTCGGCCCCGGCTACACCTTC	CASTEGGVGPGYTF
TRBV5-6	TRBD1	-	TRBJ1-4	TGTGCCAGCAGCTCGACAGGGCTAACAACTAATGAAAAACTGTTTTTT	CASSSTGLTTNEKLFF
TRBV7-6	-	-	TRBJ2-7	TGTGCCAGCAGCGCAATGAGCAACGAGCAGTACTTC	CASSAMSNEQYF
TRBV28	TRBD2	-	TRBJ2-7	TGTGCCAGCAGTTTTGGAGCGGGGGTTGACGAGCAGTACTTC	CASSFGAGVDEQYF
TRBV19	TRBD1	-	TRBJ2-2	TGTGCCAGTAGTACACCGGGACAGGGGGTTCCCGGGGAGCTGTTTTTT	CASSTPGQGVPGELFF
TRBV5-4	-	-	TRBJ2-6	TGTGCCAGCAGCTCCCGGAGAAATTCAGTCTCTGGGGCCAACGTCCTGACTTTC	CASSSRRNSVSGANVLTF
TRBV19	TRBD1	-	TRBJ2-6	TGTGCCAGTAGGCGGACAGGGGGAGTCTCTGGGGCCAACGTCCTGACTTTC	CASRRTGGVSGANVLTF
TRBV2	TRBD1	-	TRBJ1-6	TGTGCCAGCAGGCCCCGGGACAGCTCCTATAATTCACCCCTCCACTTT	CASRPRDSSYNSPLHF
TRBV7-7	-	few	TRBJ1-3	TGTGCCAGCAGCCAAGGAAACACCATATATTTT	CASSQGNTIYF
TRBV4-1	TRBD1	-	TRBJ1-3	TGCGCCAGCAGCCCAGGACAGGGGAAGGGAAACACCATATATTTT	CASSPGQGKGNTIYF
TRBV9	-	-	TRBJ2-5	TGTGCCAGCAGCACCATAGCTGGGTTCCAAGAGACCCAGTACTTC	CASSTIAGFQETQYF
TRBV6-5	-	-	TRBJ2-3	TGTGCCAGCAGTTACTCTTGGGGGCAAGGCCCAGATACGCAGTATTTT	CASSYSWGQGPDTQYF
TRBV15	-	-	TRBJ1-1	TGTGCCACCAGCAGAGATCGAGGGAACACTGAAGCTTTCTTT	CATSRDRGNTEAFF
TRBV19	TRBD1	-	TRBJ2-7	TGTGCCAGTAGTATTTGGGGGACAGGGAGCCACGAGCAGTACTTC	CASSIWGTGSHEQYF
TRBV7-9	TRBD1	-	TRBJ1-2	TGTGCCAGCAGCCCCGAAGAGGCAGGGGGAGGAGGCTACACCTTC	CASSPEEAGGGGYTF
TRBV28	TRBD1	-	TRBJ1-1	TGTGCCAGCAGTCTACTTATAAGTGGGACAGGGGTTGAAGCTTTCTTT	CASSLLISGTGVEAFF
TRBV5-1	TRBD2	-	TRBJ2-5	TGCGCCAGCAGCTTGGCCTTAGCGGGGGGCAGGACCCAGTACTTC	CASSLALAGGRTQYF
TRBV7-3	TRBD2	-	TRBJ2-1	TGTGCCAGCAGCTTAATAAGCTCGGCGGGGGGGCCATCGAACTCCTACAATGAGCAGTTCTTC	CASSLISSAGGPSNSYNEQFF
TRBV5-1	-	-	TRBJ1-2	TGCGCCAGCAGCTTGGCCTTAGATTTCTATGGCTACACCTTC	CASSLALDFYGYTF
TRBV6-5	TRBD1	few	TRBJ1-2	TGTGCCAGCAGGGGGACAGAACTATATGGCTACACCTTC	CASRGTELYGYTF
TRBV7-9	-	-	TRBJ2-5	TGTGCCAGCAGCAAGGAGGGGAGAGGGTTCCAAGAGACCCAGTACTTC	CASSKEGRGFQETQYF
TRBV7-2	TRBD2	once	TRBJ2-3	TGTGCCAGCAGCGCCCGACTAGCGGGGGGGCATGGTACGCAGTATTTT	CASSARLAGGHGTQYF
TRBV19	TRBD1	few	TRBJ1-2	TGTGCCAGTGCAGGACAGGGGGCGGCCTATGGCTACACCTTC	CASAGQGAAYGYTF